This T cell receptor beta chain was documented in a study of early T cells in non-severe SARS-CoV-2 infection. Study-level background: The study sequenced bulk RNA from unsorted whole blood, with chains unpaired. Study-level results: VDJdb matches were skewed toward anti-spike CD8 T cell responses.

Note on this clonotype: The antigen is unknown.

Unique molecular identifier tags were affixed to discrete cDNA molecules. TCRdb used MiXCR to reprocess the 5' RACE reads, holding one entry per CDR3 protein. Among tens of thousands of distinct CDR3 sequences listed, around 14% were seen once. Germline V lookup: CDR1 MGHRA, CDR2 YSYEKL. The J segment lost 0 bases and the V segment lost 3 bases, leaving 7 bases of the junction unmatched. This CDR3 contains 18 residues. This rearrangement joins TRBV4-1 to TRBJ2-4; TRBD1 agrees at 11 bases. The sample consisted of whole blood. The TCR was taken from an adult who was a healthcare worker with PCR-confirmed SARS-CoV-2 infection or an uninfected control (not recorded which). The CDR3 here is CASSHIGQGAVAKNIQYF. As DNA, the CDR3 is TGCGCCAGCAGCCACATCGGACAGGGGGCTGTAGCCAAAAACATTCAGTACTTC.